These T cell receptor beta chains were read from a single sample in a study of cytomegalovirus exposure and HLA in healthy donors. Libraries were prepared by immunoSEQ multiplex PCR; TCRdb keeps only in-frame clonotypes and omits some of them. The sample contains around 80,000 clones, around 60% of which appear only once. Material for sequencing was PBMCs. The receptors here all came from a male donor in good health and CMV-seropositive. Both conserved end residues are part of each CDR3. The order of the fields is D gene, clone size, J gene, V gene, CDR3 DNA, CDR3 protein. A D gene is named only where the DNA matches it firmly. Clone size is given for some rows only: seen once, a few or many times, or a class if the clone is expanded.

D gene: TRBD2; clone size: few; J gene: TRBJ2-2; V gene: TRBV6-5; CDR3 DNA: TGTGCCAGCAGGTGGACTAGCGGGGACACCGGGGAGCTGTTTTTT; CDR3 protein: CASRWTSGDTGELFF
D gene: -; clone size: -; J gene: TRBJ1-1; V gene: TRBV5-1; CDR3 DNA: TGCGCCAGCAGCTTGGAGGGCGGGACTGAAGCTTTCTTT; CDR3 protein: CASSLEGGTEAFF
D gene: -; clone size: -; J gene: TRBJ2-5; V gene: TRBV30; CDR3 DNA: TGTGCCTGGAGTCCCCAGATGCAGACCCAGTACTTC; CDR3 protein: CAWSPQMQTQYF
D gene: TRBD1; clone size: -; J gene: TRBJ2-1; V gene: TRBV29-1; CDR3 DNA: TGCAGCGAGGAAGGGGGACAGGGGGCCCGAGAGCAGTTCTTC; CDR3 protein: CSEEGGQGAREQFF
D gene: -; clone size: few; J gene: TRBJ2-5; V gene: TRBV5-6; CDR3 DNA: TGTGCCAGCAGCTTGTTGAGTAGTTCGGAGACCCAGTACTTC; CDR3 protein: CASSLLSSSETQYF
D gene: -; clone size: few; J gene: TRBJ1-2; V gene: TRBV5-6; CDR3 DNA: TGTGCCAGCAGCTCTCGACAGGCGCACCCCTATGGCTACACCTTC; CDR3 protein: CASSSRQAHPYGYTF
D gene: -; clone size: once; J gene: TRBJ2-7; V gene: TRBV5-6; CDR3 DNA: TGTGCCAGCAGCAATCCTCCGAGCTACGAGCAGTACTTC; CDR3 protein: CASSNPPSYEQYF
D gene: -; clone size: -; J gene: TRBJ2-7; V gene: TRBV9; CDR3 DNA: TGTGCCAGCAGCGGCCGGGACACGAGCTCCTACGAGCAGTACTTC; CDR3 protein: CASSGRDTSSYEQYF
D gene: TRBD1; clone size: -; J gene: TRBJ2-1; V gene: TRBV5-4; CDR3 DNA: TGTGCCAGCAGCTCATATCGGGACAGGGGTTACAATGAGCAGTTCTTC; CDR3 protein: CASSSYRDRGYNEQFF
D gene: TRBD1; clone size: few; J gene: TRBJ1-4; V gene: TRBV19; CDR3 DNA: TGTGCCAGTAGTCCGGGACAGTCAACTAATGAAAAACTGTTTTTT; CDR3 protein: CASSPGQSTNEKLFF
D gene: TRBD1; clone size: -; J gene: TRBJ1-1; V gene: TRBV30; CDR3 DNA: TGTGCCTGGAGTGTAAGTAAACAGGGGGTTTTTATGAACACTGAAGCTTTCTTT; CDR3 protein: CAWSVSKQGVFMNTEAFF
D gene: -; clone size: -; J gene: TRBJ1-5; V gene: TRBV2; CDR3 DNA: TGTGCCAGCGGGGGGGGGATCAGCAATCAGCCCCAGCATTTT; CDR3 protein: CASGGGISNQPQHF
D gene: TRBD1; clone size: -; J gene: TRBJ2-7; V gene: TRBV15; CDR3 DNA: TGTGCCACCAGCAGAGGAGGCGGGACAGGGAAGCGCTCCTACGAGCAGTACTTC; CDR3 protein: CATSRGGGTGKRSYEQYF
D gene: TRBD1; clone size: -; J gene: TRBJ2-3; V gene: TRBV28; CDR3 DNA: TGTGCCAGCAGTTCCCGGACAGGGTCCACAGATACGCAGTATTTT; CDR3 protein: CASSSRTGSTDTQYF
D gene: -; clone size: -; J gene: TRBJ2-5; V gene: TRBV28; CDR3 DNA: TGTGCCAGCAGTTTCGAGGAGACCCAGTACTTC; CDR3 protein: CASSFEETQYF
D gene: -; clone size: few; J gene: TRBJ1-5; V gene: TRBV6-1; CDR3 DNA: TGTGCCAGCAGTGAACAGGGGAATCAGCCCCAGCATTTT; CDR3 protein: CASSEQGNQPQHF
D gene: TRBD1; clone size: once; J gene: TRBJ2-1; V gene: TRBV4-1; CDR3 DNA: TGCGCCAGCAGCCAAGATTCCACAGGGGGCATATACAATGAGCAGTTCTTC; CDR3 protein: CASSQDSTGGIYNEQFF
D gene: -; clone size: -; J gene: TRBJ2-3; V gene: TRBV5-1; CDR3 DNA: TGCGCCAGCAGCTTGATGGGCGCCACAGATACGCAGTATTTT; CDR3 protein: CASSLMGATDTQYF
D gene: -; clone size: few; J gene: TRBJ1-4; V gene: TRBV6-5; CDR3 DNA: TGTGCCAGCAGTTACTTCAGGGCGCCTAATGAAAAACTGTTTTTT; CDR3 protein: CASSYFRAPNEKLFF
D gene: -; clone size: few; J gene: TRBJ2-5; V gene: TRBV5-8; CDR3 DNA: TGTGCCAGCAGCTTAGGATTTTTGGGGCAGGGCCCCAAAGAGACCCAGTACTTC; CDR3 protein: CASSLGFLGQGPKETQYF
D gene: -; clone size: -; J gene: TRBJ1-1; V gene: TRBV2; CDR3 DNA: TGTGCCAGCAGTGAAGCGCTATGGGGAGAGGTAGACACTGAAGCTTTCTTT; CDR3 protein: CASSEALWGEVDTEAFF
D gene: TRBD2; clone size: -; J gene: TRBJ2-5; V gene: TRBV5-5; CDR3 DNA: TGTGCCAGCACCCGGGTCGTTTTAGCGGGGGGAGGCCACGAGACCCAGTACTTC; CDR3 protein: CASTRVVLAGGGHETQYF
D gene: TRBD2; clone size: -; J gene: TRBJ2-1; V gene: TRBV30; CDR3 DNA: TGTGCCTGGAGTGTAGCCCGGACTAGCGGTATATACAATGAGCAGTTCTTC; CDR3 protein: CAWSVARTSGIYNEQFF
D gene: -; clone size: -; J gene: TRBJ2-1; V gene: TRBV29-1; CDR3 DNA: TGCAGCGCCCAGAGCGGATCCTCCTACAATGAGCAGTTCTTC; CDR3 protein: CSAQSGSSYNEQFF
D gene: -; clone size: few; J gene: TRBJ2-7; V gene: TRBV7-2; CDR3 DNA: TGTGCCAGCAGCTTGGGCCGGACACCATCCTACGAGCAGTACTTC; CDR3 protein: CASSLGRTPSYEQYF
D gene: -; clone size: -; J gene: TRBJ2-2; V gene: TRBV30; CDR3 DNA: TGTGCCTGGAGTGTACGGGGGGCGGGCGGGGAGCTGTTTTTT; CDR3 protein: CAWSVRGAGGELFF
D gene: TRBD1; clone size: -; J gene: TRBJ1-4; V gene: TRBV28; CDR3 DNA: TGTGCCAGCAGTGGGCCGGGACAGGGCGAAAAACTGTTTTTT; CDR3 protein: CASSGPGQGEKLFF
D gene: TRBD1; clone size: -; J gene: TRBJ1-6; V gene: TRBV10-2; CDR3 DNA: TGCGCCAGCAGTGGTAGGACAGGGGGCGTCTATAATTCACCCCTCCACTTT; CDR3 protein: CASSGRTGGVYNSPLHF
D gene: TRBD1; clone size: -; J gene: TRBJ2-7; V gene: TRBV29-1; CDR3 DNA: TGCAGCGCCCAGGACAGGCACGAGCAGTACTTC; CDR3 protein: CSAQDRHEQYF
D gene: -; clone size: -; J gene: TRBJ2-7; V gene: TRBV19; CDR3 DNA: TGTGCCAGTAGTATTGGGGTGGGACTCCAATACGAGCAGTACTTC; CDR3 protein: CASSIGVGLQYEQYF
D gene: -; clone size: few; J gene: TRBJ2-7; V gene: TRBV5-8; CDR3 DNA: TGTGCCAGCAACCCCGGGGTGGCGGGCTCCTACGAGCAGTACTTC; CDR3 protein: CASNPGVAGSYEQYF
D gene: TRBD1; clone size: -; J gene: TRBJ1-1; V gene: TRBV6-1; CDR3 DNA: TGTGCCATCCCTGACAGGGAGAACACTGAAGCTTTCTTT; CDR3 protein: CAIPDRENTEAFF
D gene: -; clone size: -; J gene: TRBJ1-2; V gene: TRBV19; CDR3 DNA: TGTGCCAGTAGTATGGTGAAGAGTCCGCTCACCTTC; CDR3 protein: CASSMVKSPLTF
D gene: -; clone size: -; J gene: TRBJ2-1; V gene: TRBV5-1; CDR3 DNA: TGCGCCAGCAGCTTGAAACAGGGCAGTGAGCAGTTCTTC; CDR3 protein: CASSLKQGSEQFF
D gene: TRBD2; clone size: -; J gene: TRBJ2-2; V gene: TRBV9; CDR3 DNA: TGTGCCAGCACCGAGACAGCGGGAGGGAATGTCGGGGAGCTGTTTTTT; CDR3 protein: CASTETAGGNVGELFF
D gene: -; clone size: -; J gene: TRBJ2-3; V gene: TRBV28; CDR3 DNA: TGTGCCAGCAGGTCGGGAGTTGGCACAGATACGCAGTATTTT; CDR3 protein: CASRSGVGTDTQYF
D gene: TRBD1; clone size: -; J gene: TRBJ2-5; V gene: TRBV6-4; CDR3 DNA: TGTGCCAGCAGTGACTCGACCAGGGGGAAAGAGACCCAGTACTTC; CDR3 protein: CASSDSTRGKETQYF
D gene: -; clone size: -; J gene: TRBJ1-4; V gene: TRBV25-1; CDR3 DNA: TGTGCCAGCAGCGCTACACACAGCAGGGGCCGTGAAAAACTGTTTTTT; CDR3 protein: CASSATHSRGREKLFF
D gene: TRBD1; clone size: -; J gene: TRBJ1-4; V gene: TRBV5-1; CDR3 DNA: TGCGCCAGCAGCCCCGACAGGGCGGGCGAAAAACTGTTTTTT; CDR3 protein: CASSPDRAGEKLFF
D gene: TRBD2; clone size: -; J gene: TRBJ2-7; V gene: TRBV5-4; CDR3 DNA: TGTGCCAGCAGCCTCCGGGAGGGCGGCTGGAGCGAGCAGTACTTC; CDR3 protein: CASSLREGGWSEQYF
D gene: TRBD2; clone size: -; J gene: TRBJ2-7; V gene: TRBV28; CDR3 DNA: TGTGCCAGCAGTTCCCGGACTAGCGGGGATCCCCTAGAGCAGTACTTC; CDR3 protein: CASSSRTSGDPLEQYF
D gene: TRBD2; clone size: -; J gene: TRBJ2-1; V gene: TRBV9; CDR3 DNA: TGTGCCAGCAGCGTCGACCCTAGCGGGAGCCCCAACAATGAGCAGTTCTTC; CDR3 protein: CASSVDPSGSPNNEQFF
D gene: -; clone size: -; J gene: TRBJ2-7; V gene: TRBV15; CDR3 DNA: TGTGCCACAAGCAGCCTAGGCTACGAGCAGTACTTC; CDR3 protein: CATSSLGYEQYF
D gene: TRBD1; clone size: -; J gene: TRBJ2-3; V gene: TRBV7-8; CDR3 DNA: TGTGCCAGCAGCTTAGGAGTGGGGACAGGGGAGGGGACAGATACGCAGTATTTT; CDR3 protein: CASSLGVGTGEGTDTQYF
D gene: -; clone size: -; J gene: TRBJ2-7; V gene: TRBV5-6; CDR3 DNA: TGTGCCAGCAGTTTTGAGGAGTACGAGCAGTACTTC; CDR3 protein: CASSFEEYEQYF
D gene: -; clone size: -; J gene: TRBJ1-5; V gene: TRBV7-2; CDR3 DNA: TGTGCCAGCAGCTTAGATCCCGATCAGCCCCAGCATTTT; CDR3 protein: CASSLDPDQPQHF
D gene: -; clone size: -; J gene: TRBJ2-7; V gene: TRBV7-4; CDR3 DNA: TGTGCCAGCAGCTTCTCAGTAAGGCAGTACTTC; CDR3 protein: CASSFSVRQYF
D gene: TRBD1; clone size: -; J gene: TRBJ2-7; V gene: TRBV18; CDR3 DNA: TGTGCCAGCTCTGACTGGACAGGGGACTCCTACGAGCAGTACTTC; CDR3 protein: CASSDWTGDSYEQYF